This TCR beta chain was captured in a study of T cell repertoires in cytomegalovirus infection. About the study: Used in the study were CMV epitopes, some recently identified and HLA-C-restricted, others well-studied and HLA-B-restricted. Indicated by public TCR beta signatures were CMV infection and matching HLA type.

Findings and limits, study-wide: What dominated the ex vivo response were HLA-C-restricted CMV-specific TCR beta clonotypes. Carriers of CMV and the relevant HLA type were discriminated by public TCR beta frequency.

TCRdb analysed the reads with MiXCR anew, one entry per CDR3 protein. The sample holds hundreds of thousands of distinct CDR3 sequences, about 39% seen once. This clonotype has more than one count but fewer than ten. Its antigen is not identified. The germline V gene encodes CDR1 SGHVS and CDR2 FQNEAQ. V dropped 5 bases and J dropped 2; count of bases not matched to a gene: 5. The CDR3 covers 15 residues. The clonotype comes from a human donor in good health (CMV status not recorded). Some clones in this sample may be carry-over from other donors' samples. The V and J genes are TRBV7-8 and TRBJ2-3, with 9 bases identical to TRBD1. The source material was cultured PBMCs, sampled from culture after CMV antigen stimulation. DNA of the CDR3: TGTGCCAGCAGCGACGGGACAGGGCTCACAGATACGCAGTATTTT. This sequence encodes CASSDGTGLTDTQYF. The full variable domain, rest sourced from reference TRBV7-8 and TRBJ2-3, is GAGVSQSPRYKVAKRGQDVALRCDPISGHVSLFWYQQALGQGPEFLTYFQNEAQLDKSGLPSDRFFAERPEGSVSTLKIQRTQQEDSAVYLCASSDGTGLTDTQYFGPGTRLTVL.